The rows below give T cell receptor beta chains drawn from one sample of a study of blood T cell repertoires in COVID-19. Repertoires were generated with immunoSEQ multiplex PCR, while TCRdb's copy carries only in-frame clones and drops some. The repertoire has around 84,000 clones, about four fifths of them found once; the top ten carry 39%. The sequenced sample consisted of peripheral blood. These receptors all come from an elderly man with active or convalescent COVID-19. Both conserved end residues are part of each CDR3. The D gene is left open where the match is weak. Clone size appears in some rows only: once, few, many, or a class for an expanded clone.

d_call j_call v_call clone_size cdr3_aa cdr3_nt
NA TRBJ2-1 TRBV24-1 NA CATSGPIYNEQFF TGTGCCACCAGTGGGCCCATTTACAATGAGCAGTTCTTC
TRBD1 TRBJ2-5 TRBV27 NA CASSPYRGRGETQYF TGTGCCAGCAGTCCGTACAGGGGAAGAGGGGAGACCCAGTACTTC
NA TRBJ1-2 TRBV3-1/TRBV3-2 NA CASSPLTTYFFDGYTF TGTGCCAGCAGCCCCTTGACTACATACTTCTTCGATGGCTACACCTTC
TRBD2 TRBJ2-2 TRBV7-9 NA CASSPRTSGGRSTGELFF TGTGCCAGCAGTCCTAGGACTAGCGGGGGGCGTTCCACCGGGGAGCTGTTTTTT
TRBD1 TRBJ1-1 TRBV25-1 few CASSASGTVNTEAFF TGTGCCAGCAGTGCGTCCGGGACAGTGAACACTGAAGCTTTCTTT
TRBD1 TRBJ1-6 TRBV2 NA CASSRQGLGDNSPLHF TGTGCCAGCAGTCGACAGGGGCTGGGGGATAATTCACCCCTCCACTTT
TRBD2 TRBJ2-5 TRBV7-2 NA CASSLVAGGSGETQYF TGTGCCAGCAGCTTAGTAGCGGGGGGAAGTGGAGAGACCCAGTACTTC
TRBD1 TRBJ2-1 TRBV5-1 NA CASSSTGTGGYNEQFF TGCGCCAGCAGCTCTACCGGGACAGGGGGTTACAATGAGCAGTTCTTC
NA TRBJ1-2 TRBV3-1/TRBV3-2 NA CASSQGSYGTQVFYGYTF TGTGCCAGCAGCCAAGGGAGCTATGGGACACAAGTCTTCTATGGCTACACCTTC
NA TRBJ1-3 TRBV5-5 NA CASSYTVAGNTIYF TGTGCCAGCAGTTACACAGTGGCTGGAAACACCATATATTTT
NA TRBJ1-5 TRBV21-1 NA CASRDRADQPQHF TGTGCCAGTAGGGACAGGGCTGATCAGCCCCAGCATTTT
TRBD1 TRBJ1-2 TRBV27 few CASRGQGVRGYTF TGTGCCAGCAGAGGACAGGGTGTTCGTGGCTACACCTTC
TRBD1 TRBJ1-5 TRBV12-5 NA CASGPGTGGSNQPQHF TGTGCTAGTGGTCCGGGGACAGGGGGAAGCAATCAGCCCCAGCATTTT
TRBD2 TRBJ2-7 TRBV6-6 NA CASSNPGLADGEQYF TGTGCCAGCAGTAATCCGGGACTAGCGGACGGGGAGCAGTACTTC
TRBD1 TRBJ1-4 TRBV5-6 NA CASSSGTDGMGTNEKLFF TGTGCCAGCAGCTCCGGGACAGATGGAATGGGAACTAATGAAAAACTGTTTTTT
NA TRBJ1-6 TRBV28 NA CASSLWRADSPLHF TGTGCCAGCAGTTTATGGCGGGCTGATTCACCCCTCCACTTT
TRBD2 TRBJ2-3 TRBV18 NA CASSPGGQRTDTQYF TGTGCCAGCTCCCCGGGAGGACAACGCACAGATACGCAGTATTTT
NA TRBJ1-1 TRBV9 NA CASSVGEGNTEAFF TGTGCCAGCAGCGTAGGAGAGGGGAACACTGAAGCTTTCTTT
NA TRBJ1-1 TRBV4-2 NA CASSQDSAQGNTEAFF TGTGCCAGCAGCCAAGATTCCGCGCAGGGGAACACTGAAGCTTTCTTT
NA TRBJ1-1 TRBV12-2 NA CASRLKHRGYFMNTEAFF TGTGCAAGTCGCTTAAAGCACAGGGGGTACTTCATGAACACTGAAGCTTTCTTT
NA TRBJ2-7 TRBV27 NA CASSWFQGPYEQYF TGTGCCAGCAGTTGGTTCCAGGGCCCCTACGAGCAGTACTTC
NA TRBJ1-1 TRBV12-3/TRBV12-4 NA CASTSGRDTKAFF TGTGCCAGCACGTCCGGTCGGGACACTAAAGCTTTCTTT
NA TRBJ1-5 TRBV20-1 NA CSASSTGINQPQHF TGCAGTGCTAGTTCAACAGGGATAAATCAGCCCCAGCATTTT
NA TRBJ1-4 TRBV30 once CAWSILGGRGVREKLFF TGTGCCTGGAGTATCCTGGGTGGTAGGGGCGTTCGGGAAAAACTGTTTTTT
NA TRBJ2-5 TRBV5-1 few CASSSGGPSRRETQYF TGCGCCAGCAGCTCCGGAGGCCCTTCCAGGCGTGAGACCCAGTACTTC
NA TRBJ2-1 TRBV5-6 NA CASSVYYNEQFF TGTGCCAGCAGTGTTTACTACAATGAGCAGTTCTTC
NA TRBJ1-2 TRBV27 NA CASSLGHQGYYGYTF TGTGCCAGCAGTTTAGGGCATCAGGGGTACTATGGCTACACCTTC
NA TRBJ1-3 TRBV10-3 NA CAISVAGVAGNTIYF TGTGCCATCAGTGTCGCAGGGGTAGCTGGAAACACCATATATTTT
NA TRBJ1-2 TRBV9 few CASSSQGFGGSGYTF TGTGCCAGCAGCTCACAGGGATTTGGCGGCTCTGGCTACACCTTC